This T cell receptor beta chain was captured in a study of T cells after yellow fever vaccination. 5'RACE template switching generated TCR cDNA, adding a universal primer site and UMIs. One entry per CDR3 protein results from TCRdb running MiXCR on the 5' RACE reads. The sample includes around 180,000 distinct CDR3 sequences, roughly 6.2% seen only once; the top ten take less than 3.5%. CDR1 and CDR2 (germline): LGHNA, YNFKEQ. CDR3 size: 15 residues. Trimming took off 1 base at V and 2 bases at J, with 11 bases between the two ends. The chain couples TRBV4-2 to TRBJ2-5; D gene ambiguous. This specimen consisted of CD4+ T cells sorted from PBMCs, obtained on the day of the first yellow fever vaccination. The TCR was taken from a man younger than 35 who received the YFV17D yellow fever vaccine. CDR3 DNA: TGTGCCAGCAGCCAAGGGGCGACCCTTCAAGAGACCCAGTACTTC. Its translation: CASSQGATLQETQYF.